This passage covers 30 T cell receptor beta chains from one sample sequenced in a study of technical replicates of blood from a few donors. Repertoires were generated with immunoSEQ multiplex PCR, while TCRdb's copy carries only in-frame clones and drops some. The data contain fewer than 70,000 clones, 94% of them singletons. Sequencing used T cells isolated from PBMCs. The receptors originated from a human donor in good health.

The chain employs TRBV10-2 and TRBJ2-7; D gene ambiguous. From germline, CDR1 is WSHSY and CDR2 SAAADI. V dropped 2 bases and J dropped 7 bases, with 15 bases sitting between them. The CDR3 is made up of 14 amino acids. The CDR3 nucleotides read TGCGCCAGCAGTGAGGGGCCAGCCCCTCGGGAGCAGTACTTC. It yields the protein CASSEGPAPREQYF.

J is TRBJ2-1 and V is TRBV10-3; 7 bases are a match to TRBD2. The CDR3 length is 16 residues. V trimming: 0 bases; J trimming: 2 bases; junction bases outside the gene matches: 4. Germline assignment: CDR1 ENHRY and CDR2 SYGVKD. CDR3 in amino acids: CAISESSGRTYNEQFF. DNA of the CDR3: TGTGCCATCAGTGAGTCTAGCGGGCGTACCTACAATGAGCAGTTCTTC.

The chain couples TRBV6-5 to TRBJ1-1; 8 bases align to TRBD1. Trimming cost V 4 bases and J 10 bases; bases outside gene matches: 11. The CDR3 has 14 amino acids. Germline-derived CDR1 and CDR2 are MNHEY and SVGAGI. The chain's CDR3 is CASSFLGTGFGAFF. The CDR3, as DNA: TGTGCCAGCAGTTTCCTAGGGACAGGTTTTGGAGCTTTCTTT.

J is TRBJ1-1 and V is TRBV7-2; 8 positions match TRBD1. Trimming at V came to 6 bases and at J to 3 bases, leaving 18 bases not matched to a gene. CDR3 size: 18 residues. Germline CDR1 is SGHTA and CDR2 is FQGNSA. DNA of the CDR3: TGTGCCAGCAGTTACCAACAACGGACAGGGAGGAGGTACACTGAAGCTTTCTTT. Protein: CASSYQQRTGRRYTEAFF.

The chain recombines TRBV28 with TRBJ1-5; weak D call: TRBD1 (5 bases). CDR1 and CDR2 from the germline V gene are MDHEN and SYDVKM. The CDR3 sequence is 15 residues long. Deletions cut 4 bases from V and 11 bases from J, with 21 bases between. The CDR3 DNA is TGTGCCAGCAGTTCGACAGCACCTTGGGGTTCGGCCCAGCATTTT. The encoded protein is CASSSTAPWGSAQHF.

The V gene is TRBV6-5, the J gene TRBJ2-2, with 9 bases identical to TRBD1. The V segment lost 10 bases and the J segment 1 base; nucleotides outside the gene matches: 7. Germline V gene data show CDR1 as MNHEY and CDR2 as SVGAGI. There are 15 residues in the CDR3. The DNA of the CDR3 is TGTGCCACCCCCGGACAGGGGTTGAACACCGGGGAGCTGTTTTTT. It encodes CATPGQGLNTGELFF.

The rearrangement joins TRBV10-3 to TRBJ2-7; 7 nucleotides agree with TRBD2. J gave up 0 bases and V 2 bases, and 4 bases lay outside the gene matches. This CDR3 has 15 amino acids. The germline V gene encodes CDR1 ENHRY and CDR2 SYGVKD. CDR3 DNA sequence: TGTGCCATCAGTGAGGGACCGGGAGGCTCCTACGAGCAGTACTTC. Residues: CAISEGPGGSYEQYF.

The rearrangement uses TRBV9 and TRBJ2-5; D is ambiguous. CDR1 SGDLS and CDR2 YYNGEE come from the germline V gene. Trimming cost V 0 bases and J 5 bases, with 11 bases left between them. This CDR3 comprises 14 residues. This CDR3 reads CASSVDPGWETQYF. The CDR3 coding sequence is TGTGCCAGCAGCGTAGATCCAGGATGGGAGACCCAGTACTTC. Complete variable domain (other parts from reference TRBV9 and TRBJ2-5): DSGVTQTPKHLITATGQRVTLRCSPRSGDLSVYWYQQSLDQGLQFLIQYYNGEERAKGNILERFSAQQFPDLHSELNLSSLELGDSALYFCASSVDPGWETQYFGPGTRLLVL.

V gene TRBV10-1 combines with J gene TRBJ2-5; possibly TRBD2 for D (6 bases). Trimming cost V 2 bases and J 1 base, with 11 bases left between them. Looked up from germline, CDR1 is WNHNN and CDR2 is SYGVQD (reference sequence). This CDR3 region has 15 residues. The CDR3 is CASSESSGAQETQYF. The DNA of the CDR3 is TGCGCCAGCAGTGAGAGTTCGGGAGCCCAAGAGACCCAGTACTTC.

The chain couples TRBV9 to TRBJ2-1, with 7 positions matching TRBD2. V lost 0 bases, J lost 5 bases, and 2 bases stayed unmatched. The germline gives CDR1 SGDLS, CDR2 YYNGEE. The CDR3 is made up of 14 amino acids. For the CDR3, the DNA is TGTGCCAGCAGCGTAGAACGGGGGGACAATGAGCAGTTCTTC. The encoded protein is CASSVERGDNEQFF.

The chain recombines TRBV11-2 with TRBJ1-4, with 10 bases that match TRBD1. This CDR3 has 19 amino acids. V dropped 3 bases and J dropped 7; count of bases not matched to a gene: 17. Germline V gives CDR1 SGHAT, CDR2 FQNNGV. This chain's CDR3 is CASSFHRDRGPAGLEKLFF. DNA of the CDR3: TGTGCCAGCAGCTTTCACCGGGACAGGGGTCCCGCTGGGCTTGAAAAACTGTTTTTT.

This chain joins TRBV18 and TRBJ1-1, with D perhaps matching TRBD1 (5 bases). The length of the CDR3 is 16 residues. V lost 0 bases and J lost 0, with 11 bases in between. Germline V gives CDR1 KGHSH, CDR2 LQKENI. In DNA, the CDR3 is TGTGCCAGCTCACCACCGGCGGGGCAGCTGAACACTGAAGCTTTCTTT. It is translated as CASSPPAGQLNTEAFF.

The genes are TRBV10-1 and TRBJ2-1, with TRBD2 matching 9 bases. Germline V gene data show CDR1 as WNHNN and CDR2 as SYGVQD (reference sequence). The CDR3 has 15 residues. V shed 3 bases, J shed 12 bases, and the junction held 12 bases outside the gene matches. CDR3 residues: CASSDDNAGGPRQFF. The CDR3 nucleotides read TGCGCCAGCAGTGATGATAATGCGGGGGGGCCCAGGCAGTTCTTC.

This chain links TRBV6-6 with TRBJ1-1; 8 nucleotides match TRBD1. Germline V gives CDR1 MNHNY, CDR2 SVGAGI (reference sequence). The CDR3 loop spans 13 amino acids. After removal of 5 bases from V and 7 bases from J, the junction contained 6 bases not matched to a gene. As DNA, the CDR3 is TGTGCCAGCAGTCCGGGACAGGAGAGTGAAGCTTTCTTT. This gives the protein CASSPGQESEAFF.

The gene calls are TRBV7-6 and TRBJ2-1, with D possibly being TRBD1 (6 bases). Between the trimmed V and J ends, which lost 6 bases and 9 bases, there was a span of 12 bases. This CDR3 spans 12 amino acids. Germline CDR1 SGHVS, CDR2 FNYEAQ. As DNA, the CDR3 is TGTGCCAGCAGTGAGGGGGTGGGTGAGCAGTTCTTC. It yields the protein CASSEGVGEQFF.

J is TRBJ1-1 and V is TRBV10-3, with 8 bases lining up with TRBD1. The CDR3 contains 14 residues. Germline trimming cut 5 bases from V and 4 bases from J; bases unmatched to any gene: 6. The germline V gene has CDR1 ENHRY and CDR2 SYGVKD. The CDR3 spells CAISQGAQVTEAFF. The CDR3 DNA reads TGTGCCATCAGTCAGGGGGCGCAGGTCACTGAAGCTTTCTTT.

The chain recombines TRBV13 with TRBJ2-3; D is possibly TRBD2 (5 bases). The CDR3 consists of 16 residues. V lost 0 bases and J 0 bases, leaving 10 bases between the germline ends. Germline values: CDR1 PRHDT, CDR2 FYEKMQ (reference sequence). The CDR3 sequence is CASSLGGITSTDTQYF. Written as DNA, the CDR3 is TGTGCCAGCAGCTTAGGCGGGATAACTAGCACAGATACGCAGTATTTT. The full variable domain, with the rest looked up from reference TRBV13 and TRBJ2-3, is AAGVIQSPRHLIKEKRETATLKCYPIPRHDTVYWYQQGPGQDPQFLISFYEKMQSDKGSIPDRFSAQQFSDYHSELNMSSLELGDSALYFCASSLGGITSTDTQYFGPGTRLTVL.

This clone is a singleton in its sample. V gene TRBV10-3 combines with J gene TRBJ2-2; TRBD1 matches at 9 bases. Germline values: CDR1 ENHRY, CDR2 SYGVKD. Trimming removed 10 bases from V and 5 bases from J; junction bases left unmatched: 14. The length of the CDR3 is 16 residues. The CDR3 sequence: CATGTGPRGGTGELFF. The CDR3 nucleotides are TGTGCCACAGGGACAGGGCCGCGCGGGGGAACCGGGGAGCTGTTTTTT.

Here the CDR3 reads CASSETQENEQFF. The CDR3 DNA follows: TGCGCCAGCAGTGAGACACAGGAAAATGAGCAGTTCTTC. The chain combines TRBV10-1 with TRBJ2-1; maybe TRBD1 (5 bases). CDR1 and CDR2 (germline): WNHNN, SYGVQD (reference sequence). The CDR3 sequence is 13 residues long. V was shortened by 2 bases and J by 7 bases, with 9 bases between the two germline ends.

The chain has TRBV7-3 and TRBJ2-1; TRBD2 aligns across 9 bases. This CDR3 is built from 18 residues. From germline, CDR1 is SGHTA and CDR2 FQGTGA. The ends lost 5 bases at V and 7 bases at J; junction bases unmatched: 18. Written as DNA, the CDR3 is TGTGCCAGCAGCCCAATTAGCCTATCTAGCGGGGCTACGAATGAGCAGTTCTTC. Residues: CASSPISLSSGATNEQFF.

The gene calls are TRBV6-6 and TRBJ1-2; 7 nucleotides match TRBD1. J lost 3 bases, V lost 4 bases, and 8 bases had no gene match. The CDR3 loop spans 15 amino acids. CDR1 is MNHNY and CDR2 is SVGAGI in the germline V gene (reference sequence). The CDR3 spells CASSSDRVPYYGYTF. The CDR3 bases are TGTGCCAGCAGTTCCGACAGGGTCCCGTACTATGGCTACACCTTC.

The count of this clone is one. The V call is TRBV11-2, the J call TRBJ2-3; D is ambiguous. This CDR3 region has 12 residues. Trimming stripped 1 base from V and 4 bases from J, with 3 bases between. Germline CDR1 is SGHAT and CDR2 is FQNNGV. CDR3 bases: TGTGCCAGCAGCTTAGGCGCAGATACGCAGTATTTT. It codes for CASSLGADTQYF.

J is TRBJ1-1 and V is TRBV6-6; D uncertain. The germline V gene encodes CDR1 MNHNY and CDR2 SVGAGI (reference sequence). The V and J ends lost 8 bases and 6 bases respectively, with 16 bases between them. The CDR3 runs 13 residues. The CDR3 DNA follows: TGTGCCAGCGGTAAAAACGGAGCGGCTGAAGCTTTCTTT. Translation gives CASGKNGAAEAFF.

This clone was found a few times. The chain combines TRBV6-6 with TRBJ1-5; D may be TRBD1 (5 bases). V lost 6 bases and J lost 6, with 15 bases in between. Looked up from germline, CDR1 is MNHNY and CDR2 is SVGAGI (reference sequence). This CDR3 spans 14 amino acids. The CDR3 nucleotides are TGTGCCAGCAGCCTGGGCCAGGGAGGTCAGCCCCAGCATTTT. This translates into CASSLGQGGQPQHF.

This clone was seen a single time. The CDR3: CASSTSRGTDTQYF. CDR3 nucleotide sequence: TGTGCCAGCAGCACTTCCAGGGGCACAGATACGCAGTATTTT. The V and J genes are TRBV28 and TRBJ2-3, with D tentatively TRBD1 (5 bases). CDR1 MDHEN and CDR2 SYDVKM come from the germline V gene. Trimming pared 6 bases from V and 1 base from J, leaving 11 bases between. This CDR3 is built from 14 residues. Based on the CDR3 plus reference TRBV28 and TRBJ2-3, the full variable domain is DVKVTQSSRYLVKRTGEKVFLECVQDMDHENMFWYRQDPGLGLRLIYFSYDVKMKEKGDIPEGYSVSREKKERFSLILESASTNQTSMYLCASSTSRGTDTQYFGPGTRLTVL.

The chain joins TRBV13 to TRBJ2-3; 9 positions agree with TRBD2. V shed 6 bases and J 3 bases; nucleotides not matched to a gene: 4. Germline lookup yields CDR1 PRHDT and CDR2 FYEKMQ (reference sequence). CDR3 size: 14 residues. The CDR3 DNA sequence: TGTGCCAGCAGGTCCGGACTAGCGACAGATACGCAGTATTTT. Amino acid sequence: CASRSGLATDTQYF.

The J gene is TRBJ1-2, the V gene TRBV6-5; TRBD1 aligns across 7 bases. This CDR3 is 14 amino acids long. CDR1 and CDR2 from the germline V gene are MNHEY and SVGAGI. V lost 0 bases to trimming and J lost 8 bases; unmatched junction nucleotides: 6. The CDR3 protein is CASSYSSRQGGYTF. The CDR3 nucleotides are TGTGCCAGCAGTTACTCATCCCGACAGGGAGGCTACACCTTC.

The V and J genes are TRBV7-4 and TRBJ2-7; D gene uncertain. CDR1 and CDR2 (germline): SGHVT, SQSDAQ. This CDR3 is 14 amino acids long. Trimming took off 5 bases at V and 2 bases at J, with 13 bases between the two ends. CDR3 DNA sequence: TGTGCCAGCAGCCCGAAACAGAGCACCTACGAGCAGTACTTC. This encodes CASSPKQSTYEQYF.

This clone has just one count. This rearrangement joins TRBV10-3 to TRBJ2-1, with 8 bases that match TRBD2. In germline, CDR1 is ENHRY, CDR2 SYGVKD. V trimming: 3 bases; J trimming: 5 bases; junction bases outside the gene matches: 3. This CDR3 is 14 amino acids long. The CDR3: CAISDSGAHNEQFF. The CDR3 region has the DNA TGTGCCATCAGTGATAGCGGGGCTCACAATGAGCAGTTCTTC.

The table lists this clone with a count of one. The V and J genes are TRBV15 and TRBJ2-3, with TRBD2 matching over 8 bases. The germline gives CDR1 LNHNV, CDR2 YYDKDF (reference sequence). V lost 3 bases, J lost 2 bases, and 4 bases stayed unmatched. This CDR3 contains 15 residues. CDR3: CATSSGGGLTDTQYF. The DNA for the CDR3 is TGTGCCACCAGCAGCGGCGGGGGGCTCACAGATACGCAGTATTTT.